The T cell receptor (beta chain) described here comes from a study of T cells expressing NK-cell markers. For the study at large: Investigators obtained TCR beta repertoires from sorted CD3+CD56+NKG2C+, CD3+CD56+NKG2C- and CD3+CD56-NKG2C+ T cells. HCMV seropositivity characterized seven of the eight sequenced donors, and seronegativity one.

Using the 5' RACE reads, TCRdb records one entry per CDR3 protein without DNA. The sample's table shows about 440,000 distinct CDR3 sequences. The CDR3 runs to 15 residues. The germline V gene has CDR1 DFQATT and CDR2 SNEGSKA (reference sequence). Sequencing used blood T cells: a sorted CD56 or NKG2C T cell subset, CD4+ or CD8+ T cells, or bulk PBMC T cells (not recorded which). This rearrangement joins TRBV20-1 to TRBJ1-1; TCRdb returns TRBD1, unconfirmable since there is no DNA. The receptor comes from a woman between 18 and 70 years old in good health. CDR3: CSAPGRPRGNTEAFF.